One sample yielded the 3 T cell receptor beta chains listed below, sequenced in a study of blood T cell repertoires in COVID-19. Some clones are missing from TCRdb's copy, which holds only in-frame ones; the method was immunoSEQ multiplex PCR. In the table there are tens of thousands of clones, about 80% of which are singletons. The sequencing sample was made of peripheral blood. All receptors come from a man in his fifties with active or convalescent COVID-19.

This clone occurred a few times. The rearrangement joins TRBV6-5 to TRBJ2-3; 7 nucleotides agree with TRBD1. Looked up from germline, CDR1 is MNHEY and CDR2 is SVGAGI. V lost 5 bases and J lost 2; bases outside the gene matches: 7. This CDR3 spans 15 amino acids. In nucleotides, the CDR3 is TGTGCCAGCAGTACAGGGGCCGACCCCACAGATACGCAGTATTTT. Translating it yields CASSTGADPTDTQYF.

The chain is built from TRBV7-8 and TRBJ2-3; TRBD1 is a possible D gene (6 bases). CDR1 is SGHVS and CDR2 is FQNEAQ in the germline V gene. CDR3 length: 17 residues. Between the trimmed V and J ends, which lost 5 bases and 2 bases, there was a span of 20 bases. The CDR3: CASSATYREGPTDTQYF. The CDR3, as DNA: TGTGCCAGCAGCGCCACCTACAGGGAAGGGCCCACAGATACGCAGTATTTT. The full variable domain, rest sourced from reference TRBV7-8 and TRBJ2-3, is GAGVSQSPRYKVAKRGQDVALRCDPISGHVSLFWYQQALGQGPEFLTYFQNEAQLDKSGLPSDRFFAERPEGSVSTLKIQRTQQEDSAVYLCASSATYREGPTDTQYFGPGTRLTVL.

This clone was counted only a few times. The rearrangement joins TRBV30 to TRBJ1-4; TRBD1 matches at 10 bases. This CDR3 comprises 15 residues. J gave up 8 bases and V 2 bases, and 8 bases lay outside the gene matches. The germline CDR1 and CDR2 sequences are GTSNPN and SVGIG (reference sequence). The CDR3 sequence is CAWSTRTGGREKLFF. DNA of the CDR3: TGTGCCTGGAGTACCCGGACAGGGGGAAGAGAAAAACTGTTTTTT.